These 15 T cell receptor beta chains originate from one sample sequenced in a study of human T cells and chemical hapten exposure. The time point here: patch test 1, 2 weeks after DPC sensitization. Treatment of the sample: therapeutic diphenylcyclopropenone sensitization with weekly scalp DPC. MiXCR, run by TCRdb on the RACE reads, gives a single entry per CDR3 protein. The sample lists around 160,000 distinct CDR3 sequences; roughly 15% were seen once. The material was whole blood, obtained in connection with sensitization to the hapten diphenylcyclopropenone (DPC). The receptor set was obtained from a woman in her thirties with alopecia areata. Some clones in this sample may be carry-over from other donors' samples.

The rearrangement links TRBV5-6 to TRBJ2-5; D gene uncertain. The ends were cut back, 2 bases at V and 4 bases at J, with 15 bases in the middle. Germline V gives CDR1 SGHDT, CDR2 YYEEEE. The CDR3 is 15 residues long. The CDR3 reads CASSLPGPLLETQYF. DNA of the CDR3: TGTGCCAGCAGCTTACCGGGTCCCCTCCTAGAGACCCAGTACTTC.

V and J are TRBV3-1 and TRBJ1-1; D ambiguous. The CDR3 consists of 14 residues. With 4 bases removed from V and 4 bases from J, the gap between germline ends came to 13 bases. CDR1 and CDR2 (germline): LGHDT, YNNKEL (reference sequence). The CDR3 is CASSLTRRGTEAFF. CDR3 DNA sequence: TGTGCCAGCAGCCTGACCCGGCGGGGCACTGAAGCTTTCTTT.

This clonotype was counted many times. The J gene is TRBJ1-2, the V gene TRBV12-3 or TRBV12-4; 8 nucleotides agree with TRBD1. The CDR3 extends over 13 amino acids. The trim removed 4 bases at V and 6 bases at J, leaving 4 bases unmatched. The CDR3 DNA reads TGTGCCAGCAGTTCAGGGGGCCTAAATGGCTACACCTTC. It translates to CASSSGGLNGYTF.

The gene calls are TRBV7-2 and TRBJ2-5, with a tentative D call TRBD1 (5 bases). This CDR3 is built from 13 residues. CDR1 is SGHTA, CDR2 FQGNSA, per germline. V lost 5 bases, J lost 7 bases, and 14 bases lay in between. In nucleotides, the CDR3 is TGTGCCAGCAGCCTCGAAAGGGGCGGGACCCAGTACTTC. This translates into CASSLERGGTQYF.

This clonotype was seen only a few times. This chain connects TRBV12-3 or TRBV12-4 to TRBJ1-2, with a possible D match to TRBD1 (5 bases). CDR3 size: 15 residues. The V and J ends lost 4 bases and 1 base respectively, with 13 bases between them. The CDR3 DNA is TGTGCCAGCAGTTCCTCGAAGGGGAATAACTATGGCTACACCTTC. Translation: CASSSSKGNNYGYTF.

This clonotype has more than one count but fewer than ten. This rearrangement joins TRBV11-2 to TRBJ1-2; the D gene is possibly TRBD1 (5 bases). The length of the CDR3 is 14 residues. V lost 2 bases and J 4 bases, leaving 11 bases between the germline ends. Germline V CDR1 and CDR2: SGHAT, FQNNGV. CDR3: CASSLSRVAYGYTF. For the CDR3, the DNA is TGTGCCAGCAGCTTATCCAGGGTAGCCTATGGCTACACCTTC.

This clonotype was observed at least ten times. The gene calls are TRBV12-3 or TRBV12-4 and TRBJ2-3; the D gene is possibly TRBD2 (6 bases). The CDR3 runs to 14 residues. V was shortened by 4 bases and J by 6 bases, with 14 bases between the two germline ends. CDR3 region: CASSSVAGRDTQYF. CDR3 coding DNA: TGTGCCAGCAGTTCGGTGGCGGGACGCGATACGCAGTATTTT.

This clonotype has just a few counts. The V and J genes are TRBV18 and TRBJ2-1, with 7 bases lining up with TRBD2. Germline assignment: CDR1 KGHSH and CDR2 LQKENI. CDR3 length: 16 amino acids. Trimming removed 6 bases from V and 7 bases from J; junction bases left unmatched: 15. CDR3 sequence (DNA): TGTGCCAGCTCCCCCACCGTTGCGGGAGCGGGGAATGAGCAGTTCTTC. Protein product: CASSPTVAGAGNEQFF.

Only a few counts were recorded for this clonotype. The chain recombines TRBV6-2 or TRBV6-3 with TRBJ2-5; 10 bases match TRBD2. Looked up from germline, CDR1 is MNHEY and CDR2 is SVGEGT. The CDR3 has 15 amino acids. Trimming took 2 bases from V and 5 from J; bases not matched to a gene: 5. CDR3 in DNA: TGTGCCAGCAGTTACCCTCTAGCGGGAGATGAGACCCAGTACTTC. This encodes CASSYPLAGDETQYF.

The J gene is TRBJ1-3, the V gene TRBV30; D ambiguous. The CDR3 is made up of 14 amino acids. Germline V CDR1 and CDR2: GTSNPN, SVGIG (reference sequence). V was pared by 8 bases and J by 0 bases, with 14 bases between. This chain's CDR3 is CAGDPGSSGNTIYF. In DNA, the CDR3 is TGTGCCGGAGACCCCGGGAGCTCTGGAAACACCATATATTTT.

V and J are TRBV28 and TRBJ1-1; D remains ambiguous. Germline V gene data show CDR1 as MDHEN and CDR2 as SYDVKM. The CDR3 sequence is 13 residues long. Deletions cut 2 bases from V and 5 bases from J, with 9 bases between. In DNA, the CDR3 is TGTGCCAGCAGTTTACCCAGGTTTACTGAAGCTTTCTTT. Protein sequence: CASSLPRFTEAFF.

This chain uses TRBV28 with TRBJ1-6; D perhaps matches TRBD1 (5 bases). Germline CDR1 and CDR2: MDHEN and SYDVKM. The ends were cut back, 3 bases at V and 9 bases at J, with 6 bases in the middle. CDR3 length equals 12 residues. The chain's CDR3 is CASSFGTSPLHF. The CDR3 DNA sequence: TGTGCCAGCAGTTTCGGGACTTCACCCCTCCACTTT.

CDR3 DNA sequence: TGTGCCAGCAGCAGCCCGGACCTCACCCAGTACTTC. It encodes CASSSPDLTQYF. The chain employs TRBV6-6 and TRBJ2-5, with unresolved D. CDR1 and CDR2 (germline): MNHNY, SVGAGI (reference sequence). Trimming stripped 6 bases from V and 8 bases from J, with 13 bases between. The CDR3 runs to 12 residues.

This clonotype came up a few times. The rearrangement joins TRBV18 to TRBJ1-5, with TRBD1 identical over 7 bases. Germline-derived CDR1 and CDR2 are KGHSH and LQKENI. This CDR3 has 16 amino acids. The junction had 6 bases not matched to a gene; V was cut back by 1 base and J by 3 bases. In DNA, the CDR3 is TGTGCCAGCTCACCACGGGACAGTAAACTCAATCAGCCCCAGCATTTT. It specifies CASSPRDSKLNQPQHF.

This clonotype has a handful of counts. V is TRBV18 and J is TRBJ1-1; TRBD1 is a possible D gene (5 bases). Between the trimmed V and J ends, which lost 4 bases and 1 base, there was a span of 10 bases. Germline lookup yields CDR1 KGHSH and CDR2 LQKENI. The CDR3 spans 14 residues. CDR3 protein: CASSRGRENTEAFF. CDR3 nucleotides: TGTGCCAGCTCACGGGGACGGGAGAACACTGAAGCTTTCTTT.